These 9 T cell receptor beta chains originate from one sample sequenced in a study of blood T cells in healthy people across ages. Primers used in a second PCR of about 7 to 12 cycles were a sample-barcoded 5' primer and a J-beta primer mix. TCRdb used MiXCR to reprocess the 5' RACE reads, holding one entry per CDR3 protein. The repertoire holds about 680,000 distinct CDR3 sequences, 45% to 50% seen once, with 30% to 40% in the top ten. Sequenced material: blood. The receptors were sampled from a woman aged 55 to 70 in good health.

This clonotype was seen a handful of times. CDR3 sequence: CSATGGTDTQYF. The CDR3 bases are TGCAGTGCTACAGGGGGCACAGATACGCAGTATTTT. V usage is TRBV20-1 and J usage is TRBJ2-3; tentatively, D is TRBD1 (6 bases). V was shortened by 4 bases and J by 1 base, with 6 bases between the two germline ends. The CDR3 spans 12 residues. CDR1 and CDR2 (germline): DFQATT, SNEGSKA (reference sequence).

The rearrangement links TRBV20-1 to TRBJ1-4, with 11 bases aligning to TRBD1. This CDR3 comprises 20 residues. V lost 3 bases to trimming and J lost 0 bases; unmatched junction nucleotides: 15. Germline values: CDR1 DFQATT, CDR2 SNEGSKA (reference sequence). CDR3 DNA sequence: TGCAGTGCTAGGGGAAGAAAGGACAGGGGGCTCATGGCAACTAATGAAAAACTGTTTTTT. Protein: CSARGRKDRGLMATNEKLFF.

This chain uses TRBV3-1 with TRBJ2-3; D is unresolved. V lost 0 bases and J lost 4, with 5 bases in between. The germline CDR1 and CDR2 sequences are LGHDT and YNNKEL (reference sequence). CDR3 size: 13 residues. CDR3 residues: CASSQDGADTQYF. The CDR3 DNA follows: TGTGCCAGCAGCCAAGATGGTGCAGATACGCAGTATTTT.

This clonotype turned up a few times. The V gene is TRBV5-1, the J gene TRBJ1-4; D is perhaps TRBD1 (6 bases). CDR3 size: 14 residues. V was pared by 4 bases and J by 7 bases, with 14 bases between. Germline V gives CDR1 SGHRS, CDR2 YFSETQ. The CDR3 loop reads CASSQQGSGEKLFF. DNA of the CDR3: TGCGCCAGCAGCCAACAGGGTAGCGGTGAAAAACTGTTTTTT.

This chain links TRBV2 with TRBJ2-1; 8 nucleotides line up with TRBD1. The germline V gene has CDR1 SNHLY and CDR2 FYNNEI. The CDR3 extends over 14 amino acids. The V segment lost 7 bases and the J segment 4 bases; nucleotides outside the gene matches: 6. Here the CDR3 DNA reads TGTGCCAGCATGAGGACAGGGTCATACAATGAGCAGTTCTTC. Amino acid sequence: CASMRTGSYNEQFF.

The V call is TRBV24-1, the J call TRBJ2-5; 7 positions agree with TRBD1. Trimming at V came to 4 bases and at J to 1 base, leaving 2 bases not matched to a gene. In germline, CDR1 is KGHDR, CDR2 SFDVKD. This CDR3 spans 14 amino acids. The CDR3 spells CATSENRGQETQYF. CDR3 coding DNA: TGTGCCACCAGTGAAAACAGGGGCCAAGAGACCCAGTACTTC.

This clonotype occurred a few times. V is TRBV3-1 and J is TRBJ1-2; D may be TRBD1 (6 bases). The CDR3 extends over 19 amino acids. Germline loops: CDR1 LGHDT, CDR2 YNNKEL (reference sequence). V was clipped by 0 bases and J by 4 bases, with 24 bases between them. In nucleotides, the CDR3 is TGTGCCAGCAGCCAAGATTATGGGACACCGACCCTGTACAGCTATGGCTACACCTTC. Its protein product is CASSQDYGTPTLYSYGYTF. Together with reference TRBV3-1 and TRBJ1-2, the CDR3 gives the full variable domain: DTAVSQTPKYLVTQMGNDKSIKCEQNLGHDTMYWYKQDSKKFLKIMFSYNNKELIINETVPNRFSPKSPDKAHLNLHINSLELGDSAVYFCASSQDYGTPTLYSYGYTFGSGTRLTVV.

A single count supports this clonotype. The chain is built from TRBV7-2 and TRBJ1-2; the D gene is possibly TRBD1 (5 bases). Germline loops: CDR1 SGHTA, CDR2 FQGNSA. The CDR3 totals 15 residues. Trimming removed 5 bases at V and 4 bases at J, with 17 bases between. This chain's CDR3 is CASSTRYGGSYGYTF. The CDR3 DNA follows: TGTGCCAGCAGCACCCGCTACGGGGGGAGCTATGGCTACACCTTC.

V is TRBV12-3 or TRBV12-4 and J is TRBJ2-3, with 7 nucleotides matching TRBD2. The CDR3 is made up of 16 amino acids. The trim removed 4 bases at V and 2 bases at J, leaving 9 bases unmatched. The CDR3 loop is CASSSTPGLFTDTQYF. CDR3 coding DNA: TGTGCCAGCAGTTCCACCCCGGGACTATTCACAGATACGCAGTATTTT.